A selection of T cell receptor beta chains follows, all from one sample in a study of cytomegalovirus exposure and HLA in healthy donors. Method: immunoSEQ multiplex PCR; TCRdb's copy keeps in-frame clones and lacks some. The sample yields tens of thousands of clones, around nine tenths seen once. The material sequenced was PBMCs. The source of these receptors is a man younger than 35 in good health and CMV-seronegative. CDR3s leave out the opening cysteine and the closing phenylalanine or tryptophan. D genes are given only for firm matches.

v_call	j_call	d_call	cdr3_aa
TRBV7-2	TRBJ2-7	TRBD2	ASSLGPSGSVNEQY
TRBV6-5	TRBJ2-1	TRBD2	ASSYSTGGNEQF
TRBV7-6	TRBJ2-7	NA	ASSTIRENPYEQY
TRBV4-2	TRBJ2-5	NA	ASSQEHRQETQY
TRBV6-1	TRBJ2-3	NA	ASSDSRGNSDTQY
TRBV15	TRBJ2-3	TRBD2	ATSRVTSGVTDTQY
TRBV5-1	TRBJ1-2	TRBD1	ASSLGTAQGYGYT
TRBV2	TRBJ2-3	NA	ASSANRVADTQY
TRBV25-1	TRBJ2-5	TRBD2	ASSEWGGGSQETQY
TRBV25-1	TRBJ2-7	NA	ASYGNLQGCEQY
TRBV14	TRBJ2-7	NA	ASSPRWSRPNEQY
TRBV7-2	TRBJ1-2	TRBD1	ASSLLGQFDSDGYT
TRBV10-1	TRBJ2-7	TRBD2	ASSEKASGRHEQY
TRBV9	TRBJ2-3	TRBD2	ASSVYGREGQDTQY
TRBV6-1	TRBJ2-3	NA	ASSARRDSTDTQY
TRBV28	TRBJ2-1	NA	ASSLWSSSYNEQF
TRBV9	TRBJ2-7	TRBD1	ASSTGTGRLHEQY
TRBV7-2	TRBJ2-3	NA	ASSLSGKEENTQY
TRBV2	TRBJ2-3	NA	ASSLGTSSTDTQY